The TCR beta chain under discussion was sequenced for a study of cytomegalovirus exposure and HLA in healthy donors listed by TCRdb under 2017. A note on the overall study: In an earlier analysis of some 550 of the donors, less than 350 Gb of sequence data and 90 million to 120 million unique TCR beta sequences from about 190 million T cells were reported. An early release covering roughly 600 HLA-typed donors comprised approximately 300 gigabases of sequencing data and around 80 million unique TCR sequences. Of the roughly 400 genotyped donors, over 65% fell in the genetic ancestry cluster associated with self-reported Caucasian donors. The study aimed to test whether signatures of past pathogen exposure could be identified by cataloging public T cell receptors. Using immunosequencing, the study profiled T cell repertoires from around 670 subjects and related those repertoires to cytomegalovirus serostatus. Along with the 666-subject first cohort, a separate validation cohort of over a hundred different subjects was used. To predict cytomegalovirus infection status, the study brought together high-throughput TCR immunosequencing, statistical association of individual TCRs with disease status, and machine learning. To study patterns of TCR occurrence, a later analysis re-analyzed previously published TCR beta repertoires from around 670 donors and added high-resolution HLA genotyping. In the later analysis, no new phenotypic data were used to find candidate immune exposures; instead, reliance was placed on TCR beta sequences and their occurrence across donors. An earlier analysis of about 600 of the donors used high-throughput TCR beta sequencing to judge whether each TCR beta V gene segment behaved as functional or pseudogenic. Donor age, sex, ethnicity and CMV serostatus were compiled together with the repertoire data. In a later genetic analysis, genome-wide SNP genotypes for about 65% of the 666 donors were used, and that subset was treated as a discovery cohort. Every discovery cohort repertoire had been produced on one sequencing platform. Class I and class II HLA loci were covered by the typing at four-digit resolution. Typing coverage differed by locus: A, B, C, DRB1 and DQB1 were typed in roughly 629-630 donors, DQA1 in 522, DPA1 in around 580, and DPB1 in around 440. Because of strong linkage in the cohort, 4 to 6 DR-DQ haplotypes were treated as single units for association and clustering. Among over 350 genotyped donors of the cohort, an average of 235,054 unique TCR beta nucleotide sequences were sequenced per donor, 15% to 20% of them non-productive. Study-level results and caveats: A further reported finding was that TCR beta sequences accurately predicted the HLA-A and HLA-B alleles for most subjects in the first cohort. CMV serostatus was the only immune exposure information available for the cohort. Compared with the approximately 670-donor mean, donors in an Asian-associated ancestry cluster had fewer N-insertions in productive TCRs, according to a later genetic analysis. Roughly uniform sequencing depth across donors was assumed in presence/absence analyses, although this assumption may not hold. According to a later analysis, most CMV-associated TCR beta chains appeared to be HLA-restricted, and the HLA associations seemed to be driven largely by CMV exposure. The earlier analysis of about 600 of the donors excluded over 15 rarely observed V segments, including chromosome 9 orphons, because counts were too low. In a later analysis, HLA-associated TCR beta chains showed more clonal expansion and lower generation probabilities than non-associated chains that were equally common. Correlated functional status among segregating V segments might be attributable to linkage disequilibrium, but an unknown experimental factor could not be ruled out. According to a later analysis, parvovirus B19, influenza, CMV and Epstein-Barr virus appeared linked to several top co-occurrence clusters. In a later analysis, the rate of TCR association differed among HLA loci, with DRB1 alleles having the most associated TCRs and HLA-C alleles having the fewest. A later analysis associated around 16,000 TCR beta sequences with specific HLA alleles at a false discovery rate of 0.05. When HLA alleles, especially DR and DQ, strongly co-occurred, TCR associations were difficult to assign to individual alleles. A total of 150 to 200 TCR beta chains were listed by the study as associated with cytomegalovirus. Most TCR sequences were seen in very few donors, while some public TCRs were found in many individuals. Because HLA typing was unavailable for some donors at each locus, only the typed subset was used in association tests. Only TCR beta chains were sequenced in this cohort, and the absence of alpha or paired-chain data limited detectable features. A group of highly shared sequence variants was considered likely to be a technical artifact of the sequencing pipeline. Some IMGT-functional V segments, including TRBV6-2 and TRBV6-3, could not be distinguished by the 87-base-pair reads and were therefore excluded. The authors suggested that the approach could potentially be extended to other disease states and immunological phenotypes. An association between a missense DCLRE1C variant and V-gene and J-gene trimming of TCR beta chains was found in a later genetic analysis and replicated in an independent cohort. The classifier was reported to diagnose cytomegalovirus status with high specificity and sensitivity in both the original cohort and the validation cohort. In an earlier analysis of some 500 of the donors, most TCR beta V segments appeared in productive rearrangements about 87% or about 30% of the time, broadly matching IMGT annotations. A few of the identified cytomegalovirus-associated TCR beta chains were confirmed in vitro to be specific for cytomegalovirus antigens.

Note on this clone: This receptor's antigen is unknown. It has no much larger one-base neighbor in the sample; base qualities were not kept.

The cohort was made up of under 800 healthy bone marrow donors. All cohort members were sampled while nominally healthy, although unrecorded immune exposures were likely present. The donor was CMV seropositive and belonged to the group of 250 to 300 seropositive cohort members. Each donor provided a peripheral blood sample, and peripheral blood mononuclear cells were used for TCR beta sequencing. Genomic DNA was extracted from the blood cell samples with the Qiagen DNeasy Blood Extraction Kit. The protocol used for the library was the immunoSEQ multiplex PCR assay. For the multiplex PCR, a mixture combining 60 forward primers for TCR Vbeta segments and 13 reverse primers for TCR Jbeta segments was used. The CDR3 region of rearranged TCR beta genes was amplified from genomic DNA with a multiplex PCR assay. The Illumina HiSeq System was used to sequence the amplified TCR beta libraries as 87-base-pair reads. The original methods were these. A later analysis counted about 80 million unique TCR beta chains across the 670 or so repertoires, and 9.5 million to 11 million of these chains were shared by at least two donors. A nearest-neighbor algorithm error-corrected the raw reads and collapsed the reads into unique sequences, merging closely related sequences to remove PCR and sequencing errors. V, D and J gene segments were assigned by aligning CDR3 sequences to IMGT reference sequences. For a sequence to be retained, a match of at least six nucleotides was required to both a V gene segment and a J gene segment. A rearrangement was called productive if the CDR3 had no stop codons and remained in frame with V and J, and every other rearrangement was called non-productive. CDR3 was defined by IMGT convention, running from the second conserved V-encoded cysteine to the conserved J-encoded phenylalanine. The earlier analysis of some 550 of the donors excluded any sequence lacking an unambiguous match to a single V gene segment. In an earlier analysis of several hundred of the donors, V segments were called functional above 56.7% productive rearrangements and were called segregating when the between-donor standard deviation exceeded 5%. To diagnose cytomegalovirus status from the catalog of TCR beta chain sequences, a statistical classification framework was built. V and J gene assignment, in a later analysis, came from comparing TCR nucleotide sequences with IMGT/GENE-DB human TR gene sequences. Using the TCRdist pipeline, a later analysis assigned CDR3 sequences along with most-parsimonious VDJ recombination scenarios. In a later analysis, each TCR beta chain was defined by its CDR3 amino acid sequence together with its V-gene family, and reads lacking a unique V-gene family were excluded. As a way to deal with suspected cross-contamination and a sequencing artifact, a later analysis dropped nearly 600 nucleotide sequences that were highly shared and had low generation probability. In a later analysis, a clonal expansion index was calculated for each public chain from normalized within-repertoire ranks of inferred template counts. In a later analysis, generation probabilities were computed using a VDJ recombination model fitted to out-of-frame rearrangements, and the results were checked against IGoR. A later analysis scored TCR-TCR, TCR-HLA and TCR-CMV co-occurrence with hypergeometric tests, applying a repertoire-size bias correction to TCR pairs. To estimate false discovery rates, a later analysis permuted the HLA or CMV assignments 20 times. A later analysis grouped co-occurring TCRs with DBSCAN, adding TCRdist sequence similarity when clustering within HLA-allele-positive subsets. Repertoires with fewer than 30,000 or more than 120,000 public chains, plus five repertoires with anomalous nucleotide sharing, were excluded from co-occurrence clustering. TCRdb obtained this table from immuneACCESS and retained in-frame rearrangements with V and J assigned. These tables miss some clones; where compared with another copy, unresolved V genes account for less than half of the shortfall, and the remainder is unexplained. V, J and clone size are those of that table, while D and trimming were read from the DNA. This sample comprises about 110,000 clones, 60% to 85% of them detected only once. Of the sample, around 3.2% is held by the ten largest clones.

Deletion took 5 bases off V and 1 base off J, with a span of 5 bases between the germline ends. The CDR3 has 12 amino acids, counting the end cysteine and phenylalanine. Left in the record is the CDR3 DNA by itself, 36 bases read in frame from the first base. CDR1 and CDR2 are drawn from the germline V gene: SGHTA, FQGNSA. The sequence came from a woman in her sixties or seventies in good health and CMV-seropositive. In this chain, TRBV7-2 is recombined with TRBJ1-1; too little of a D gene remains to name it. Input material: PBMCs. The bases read TGTGCCAGCAGCGAACAGAACACTGAAGCTTTCTTT. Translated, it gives CASSEQNTEAFF.